Listed below are T cell receptor beta chains from one sample, sequenced in a study of blood T cell repertoires in COVID-19. Sequencing used immunoSEQ multiplex PCR; TCRdb keeps in-frame clones, though not all of them. Of 150,000 or so clones in the sample, 81% were seen once. The sequenced material came from PBMCs or T cells enriched from blood (not recorded which). The receptor set was obtained from a woman aged 40 to 50 with acute COVID-19. The conserved cysteine and the conserved F or W are not part of the CDR3 here. Each record gives: clone size, V gene, CDR3 protein. Some rows have no size entry. The others give once, few or many, or a class for an expanded clone.

>-|TRBV7-2
ASSLLGLADTQY
>-|TRBV6-5
ASSYSTSSSTDTQY
>-|TRBV6-5
ASSHQASGANVLT
>-|TRBV9
ASSSTTENSPLH
>-|TRBV30
AWNGGVENEQF
>-|TRBV20-1
SASSDQETQY
>-|TRBV27
ASSFRQGRSYEQY
>-|TRBV5-1
ASSLVRLLASSYNEQF
>few|TRBV27
ASSVGPRTSYEQY
>-|TRBV5-1
ASSLNTGTLYRDGYT
>-|TRBV6-5
ASSPGTAYNEQF
>once|TRBV7-3
ASSPGSNQPQH
>-|TRBV5-1
ASSFTGGDEQY
>-|TRBV19
ASSIGLAVNNEQF
>-|TRBV30
AWSIAGGGRETQY
>-|TRBV14
ASSLRVLNQPQH
>-|TRBV6-5
ASSSGTSVTDTQY
>many|TRBV9
ASSSRTGNAYNEQF
>-|TRBV3-1/TRBV3-2
ASSLRGPDTQY
>-|TRBV5-5
ASSLGSGGPTGELF
>once|TRBV10-2
ASARDSYNEQF
>few|TRBV28
ASSSYRGSYNSPLH
>once|TRBV27
ASSLSSGDQPQH
>-|TRBV2
ASREGTDRFPGLAGAGTDTQY
>-|TRBV5-5
ASSLARQGLGETQY
>-|TRBV7-6
ASSPTSGSSYNEQF
>-|TRBV11-2
ASSPGLAGINEQF
>-|TRBV18
ASSPPGLAGPETWNEQF
>-|TRBV19
ASSILAGVDHEQF
>-|TRBV7-9
ASSSTTDPEDTQY
>-|TRBV27
ASSSSGYYEQY
>-|TRBV5-1
ASSPLSGRAGNEQF
>-|TRBV6-5
ASSRTVGEGQPQH
>-|TRBV7-3
ASSPGLSISGELF
>-|TRBV11-3
ASSQRGGGTEAF
>-|TRBV6-6
ASSYSQEAQY
>-|TRBV19
ASSPLGIGGNYGYT
>-|TRBV5-1
ASSLAGANTEAF
>-|TRBV6-5
ASHPGTRGYEQY
>-|TRBV7-6
ASSLNGGARTDTQY
>-|TRBV3-1/TRBV3-2
ASSQGPGQNYEQY
>once|TRBV30
AWNLEKNTEAF
>-|TRBV3-1/TRBV3-2
ASSHRGRGGANVLT
>-|TRBV15
ATGTDNTGELF
>once|TRBV11-2
ASSPGQNYGYT
>few|TRBV7-2
ASSLERLGNTIY
>few|TRBV7-8
ASSLVGRVSPLH
>-|TRBV19
ASSGTDNYGYT
>-|TRBV28
ASTYQALGSSEAF
>few|TRBV5-8
ASGHGGALGYGYT
>-|TRBV9
ASSVAGGANEQF